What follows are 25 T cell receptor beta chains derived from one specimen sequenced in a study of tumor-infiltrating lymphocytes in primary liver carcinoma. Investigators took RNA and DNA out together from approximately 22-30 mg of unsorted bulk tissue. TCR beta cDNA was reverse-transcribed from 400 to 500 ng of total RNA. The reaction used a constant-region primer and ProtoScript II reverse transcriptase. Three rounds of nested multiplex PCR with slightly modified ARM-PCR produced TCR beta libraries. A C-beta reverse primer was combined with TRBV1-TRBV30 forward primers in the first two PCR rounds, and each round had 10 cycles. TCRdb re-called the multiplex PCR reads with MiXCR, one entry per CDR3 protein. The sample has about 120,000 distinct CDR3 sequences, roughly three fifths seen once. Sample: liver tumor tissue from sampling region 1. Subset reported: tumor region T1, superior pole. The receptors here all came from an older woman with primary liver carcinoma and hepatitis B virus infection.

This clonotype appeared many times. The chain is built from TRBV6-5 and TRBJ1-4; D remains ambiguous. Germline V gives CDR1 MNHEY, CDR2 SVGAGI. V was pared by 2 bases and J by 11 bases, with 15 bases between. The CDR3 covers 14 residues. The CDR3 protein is CASSYVVEGGKLFF. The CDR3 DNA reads TGTGCCAGCAGTTACGTGGTTGAGGGAGGGAAACTGTTTTTT.

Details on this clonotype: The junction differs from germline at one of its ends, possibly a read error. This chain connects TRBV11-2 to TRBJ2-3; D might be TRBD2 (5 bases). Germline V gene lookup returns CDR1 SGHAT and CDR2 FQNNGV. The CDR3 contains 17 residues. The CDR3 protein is CASSLAIGRRSADTQYF. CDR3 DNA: TGTGCTAGCAGCTTAGCAATTGGGAGAAGGAGCGCAGATACGCAGTATTTT.

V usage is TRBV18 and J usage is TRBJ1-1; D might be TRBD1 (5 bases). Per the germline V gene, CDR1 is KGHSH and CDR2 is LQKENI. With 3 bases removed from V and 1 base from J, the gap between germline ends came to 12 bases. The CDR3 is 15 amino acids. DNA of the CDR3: TGTGCCAGCTCACCCCGGGCGGGGGAGAACACTGAAGCTTTCTTT. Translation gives CASSPRAGENTEAFF.

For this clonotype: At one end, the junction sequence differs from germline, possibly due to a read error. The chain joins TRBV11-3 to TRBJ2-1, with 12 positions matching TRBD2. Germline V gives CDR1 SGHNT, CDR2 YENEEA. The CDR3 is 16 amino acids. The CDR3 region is CVSSFRLAGVNNELFF. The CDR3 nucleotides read TGTGTCAGCAGCTTCCGACTAGCGGGAGTCAACAATGAGCTGTTCTTC. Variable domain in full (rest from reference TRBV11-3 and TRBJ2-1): EAGVVQSPRYKIIEKKQPVAFWCNPISGHNTLYWYLQNLGQGPELLIRYENEEAVDDSQLPKDRFSAERLKGVDSTLKIQPAELGDSAVYLCVSSFRLAGVNNELFFGPGTRLTVL.

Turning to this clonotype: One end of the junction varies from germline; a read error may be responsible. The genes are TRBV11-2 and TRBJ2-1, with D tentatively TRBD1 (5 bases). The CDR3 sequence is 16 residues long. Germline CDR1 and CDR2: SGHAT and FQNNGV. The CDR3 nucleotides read TGTGCCAGCAGCTTAGATCTGTCGGGTTGGGGCGATGAACAGTTCTTC. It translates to CASSLDLSGWGDEQFF.

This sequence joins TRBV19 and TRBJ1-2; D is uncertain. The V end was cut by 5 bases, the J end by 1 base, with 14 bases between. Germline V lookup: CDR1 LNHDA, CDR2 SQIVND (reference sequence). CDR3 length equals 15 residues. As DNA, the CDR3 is TGTGCCAGTAGTCTGCGATCCGGGAGTAACTATGGCTACACCTTC. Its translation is CASSLRSGSNYGYTF.

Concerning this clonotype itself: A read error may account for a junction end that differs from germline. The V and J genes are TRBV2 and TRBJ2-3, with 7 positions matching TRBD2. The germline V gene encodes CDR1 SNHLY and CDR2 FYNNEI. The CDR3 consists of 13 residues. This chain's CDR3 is CASSFLGLNTHYF. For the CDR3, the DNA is TGTGCCAGCAGCTTCCTGGGACTAAATACGCACTATTTT.

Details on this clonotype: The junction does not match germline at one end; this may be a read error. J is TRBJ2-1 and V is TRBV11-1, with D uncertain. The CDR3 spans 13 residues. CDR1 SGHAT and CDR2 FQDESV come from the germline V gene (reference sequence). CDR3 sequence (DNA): TGTGCCACCAGCTTAGACACCTGCAATGGGCAGTTCTTC. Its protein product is CATSLDTCNGQFF.

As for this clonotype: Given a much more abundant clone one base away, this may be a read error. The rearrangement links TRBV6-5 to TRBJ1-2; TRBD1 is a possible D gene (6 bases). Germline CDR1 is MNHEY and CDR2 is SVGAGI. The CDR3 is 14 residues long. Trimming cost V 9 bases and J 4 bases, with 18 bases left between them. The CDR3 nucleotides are TGTGCCAGAAGTCAAACAGGGCCCATCTATGGCTACACCTTC. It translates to CARSQTGPIYGYTF.

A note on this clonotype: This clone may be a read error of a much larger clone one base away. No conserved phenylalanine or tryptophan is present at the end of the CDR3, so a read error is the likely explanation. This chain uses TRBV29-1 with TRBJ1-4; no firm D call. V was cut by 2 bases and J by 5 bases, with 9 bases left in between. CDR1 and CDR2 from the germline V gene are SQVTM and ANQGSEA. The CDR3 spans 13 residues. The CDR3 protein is CSVESMGNEKLFI. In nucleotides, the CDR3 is TGCAGCGTTGAAAGCATGGGGAATGAAAAACTGTTTATT.

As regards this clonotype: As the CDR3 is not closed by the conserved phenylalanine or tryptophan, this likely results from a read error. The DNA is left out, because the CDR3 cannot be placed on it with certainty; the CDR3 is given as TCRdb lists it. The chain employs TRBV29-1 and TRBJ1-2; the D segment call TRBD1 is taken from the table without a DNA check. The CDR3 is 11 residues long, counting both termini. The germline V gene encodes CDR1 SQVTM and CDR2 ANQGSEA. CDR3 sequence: CSVERDRGHTL.

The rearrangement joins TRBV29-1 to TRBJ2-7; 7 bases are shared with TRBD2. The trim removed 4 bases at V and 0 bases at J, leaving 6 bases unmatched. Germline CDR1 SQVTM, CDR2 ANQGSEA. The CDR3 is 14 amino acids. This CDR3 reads CSVAGTIDSYEQYF. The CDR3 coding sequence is TGCAGCGTTGCCGGGACTATCGACTCCTACGAGCAGTACTTC.

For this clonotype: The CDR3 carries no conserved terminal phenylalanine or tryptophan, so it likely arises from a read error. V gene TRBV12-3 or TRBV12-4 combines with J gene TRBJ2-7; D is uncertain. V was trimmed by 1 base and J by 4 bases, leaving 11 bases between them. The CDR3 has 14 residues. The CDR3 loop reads CASSLEGSGYEQYL. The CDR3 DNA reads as TGTGCCAGCAGTTTAGAGGGCTCGGGTTACGAGCAGTACTTA.

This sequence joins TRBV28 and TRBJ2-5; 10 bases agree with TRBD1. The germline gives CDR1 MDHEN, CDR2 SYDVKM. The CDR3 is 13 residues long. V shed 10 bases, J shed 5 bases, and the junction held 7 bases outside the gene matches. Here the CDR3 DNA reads TGTGCCACCAGACAGGGGGCGAGGGAGACCCAGTACTTC. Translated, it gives CATRQGARETQYF.

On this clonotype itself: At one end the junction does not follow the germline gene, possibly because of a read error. CDR3 amino acids: CASSLVLGGSEDTQYF. The DNA for the CDR3 is TGTGCCAGCAGTTTGGTTCTGGGCGGGTCCGAAGATACACAGTATTTT. The genes are TRBV12-3 or TRBV12-4 and TRBJ2-3, with TRBD2 as a possible D gene (5 bases). The CDR3 is 16 amino acids.

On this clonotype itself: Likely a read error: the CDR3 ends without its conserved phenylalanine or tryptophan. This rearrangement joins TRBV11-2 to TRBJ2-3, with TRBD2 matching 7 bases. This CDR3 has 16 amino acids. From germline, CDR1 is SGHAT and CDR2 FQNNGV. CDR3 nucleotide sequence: TGTACCAGCAGCTATACGGCGGGAGTTAGCACAGATACGCAGTATCTC. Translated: CTSSYTAGVSTDTQYL.

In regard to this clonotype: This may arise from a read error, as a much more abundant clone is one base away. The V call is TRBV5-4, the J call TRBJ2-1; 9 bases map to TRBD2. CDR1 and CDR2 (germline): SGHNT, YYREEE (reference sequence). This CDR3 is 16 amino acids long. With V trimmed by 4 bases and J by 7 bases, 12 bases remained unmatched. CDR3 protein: CASSQGSGSGRNEQFF. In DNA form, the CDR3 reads TGTGCCAGCAGCCAAGGTAGCGGGAGCGGGCGGAATGAGCAGTTCTTC.

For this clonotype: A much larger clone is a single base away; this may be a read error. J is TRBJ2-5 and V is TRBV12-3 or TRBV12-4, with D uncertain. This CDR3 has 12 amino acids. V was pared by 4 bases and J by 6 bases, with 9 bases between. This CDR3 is CASSSHLKTQYF. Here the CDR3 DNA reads TGTGCCAGCAGTTCGCACTTGAAGACCCAGTACTTC.

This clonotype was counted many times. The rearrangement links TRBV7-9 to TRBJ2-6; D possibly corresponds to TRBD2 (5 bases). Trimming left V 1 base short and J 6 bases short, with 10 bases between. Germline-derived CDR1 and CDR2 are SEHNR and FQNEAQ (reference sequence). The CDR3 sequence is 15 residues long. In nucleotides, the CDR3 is TGTGCCAGCAGCTTAGGCGGGCGAGAGGCCAACGTCCTGACTTTC. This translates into CASSLGGREANVLTF.

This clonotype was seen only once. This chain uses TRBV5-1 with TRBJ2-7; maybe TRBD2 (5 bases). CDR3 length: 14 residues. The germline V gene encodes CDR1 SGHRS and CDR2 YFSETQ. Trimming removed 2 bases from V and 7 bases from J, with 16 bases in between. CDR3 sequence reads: CASSFTQAREEQYF. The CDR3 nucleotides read TGCGCCAGCAGCTTTACTCAGGCAAGGGAGGAGCAGTACTTC.

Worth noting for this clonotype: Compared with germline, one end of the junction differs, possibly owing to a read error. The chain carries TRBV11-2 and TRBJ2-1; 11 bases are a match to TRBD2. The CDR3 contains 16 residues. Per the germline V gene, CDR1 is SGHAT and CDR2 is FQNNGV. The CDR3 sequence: CVSNARLAGTYNEQFF. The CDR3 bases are TGTGTCAGCAACGCCCGACTAGCGGGAACCTACAATGAGCAGTTCTTC.

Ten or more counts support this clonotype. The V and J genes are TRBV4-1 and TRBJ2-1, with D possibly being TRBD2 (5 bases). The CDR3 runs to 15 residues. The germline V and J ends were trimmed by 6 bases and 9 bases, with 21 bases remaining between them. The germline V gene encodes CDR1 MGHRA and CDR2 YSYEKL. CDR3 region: CASSPTDSRSVEQFF. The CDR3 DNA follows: TGCGCCAGCAGTCCCACGGACTCGAGAAGCGTTGAGCAGTTCTTC.

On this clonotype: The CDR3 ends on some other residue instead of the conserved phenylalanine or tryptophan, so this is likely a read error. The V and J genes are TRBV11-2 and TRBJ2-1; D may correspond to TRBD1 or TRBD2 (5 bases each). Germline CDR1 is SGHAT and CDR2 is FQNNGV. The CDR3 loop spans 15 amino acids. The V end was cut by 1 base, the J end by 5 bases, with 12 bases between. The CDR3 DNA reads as TGTGCCAGCAGCTTAGGAGGGGATGAGAACAATGAGCAGTTCTCA. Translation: CASSLGGDENNEQFS.

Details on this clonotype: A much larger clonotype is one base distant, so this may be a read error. The CDR3: CASSLTSPLYNEQSF. The CDR3, as DNA: TGTGCCAGCAGTCTTACTAGCCCCCTATACAATGAGCAGTCCTTC. This chain links TRBV6-2 or TRBV6-3 with TRBJ2-1; possible D gene TRBD2, 6 bases. CDR1 is MNHEY and CDR2 is SVGEGT in the germline V gene. The CDR3 length is 15 residues.

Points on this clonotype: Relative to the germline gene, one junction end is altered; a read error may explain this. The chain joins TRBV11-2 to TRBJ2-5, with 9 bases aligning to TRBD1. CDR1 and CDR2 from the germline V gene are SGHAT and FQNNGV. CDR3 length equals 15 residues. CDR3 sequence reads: CAGSLRTGEGDTQYF. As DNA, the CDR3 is TGTGCCGGCAGTTTAAGGACAGGGGAAGGGGATACCCAGTACTTC.